Reported below is one TCR beta chain. CDR3 length: 14 amino acids. Trimming took off 4 bases at V and 0 bases at J, with 10 bases between the two ends. Germline CDR1 LGHNA, CDR2 YNFKEQ. This sample stems from a study of blood T cell repertoires in COVID-19. About the study: Researchers got acute and convalescent COVID-19 samples from the United States, Italy and Spain.

As handled by the study authors: Estimates of nucleated cell counts were drawn from the amplification of reference gene primers. The method was immunoSEQ multiplex PCR; TCRdb's version includes in-frame clones alone and lacks a portion of them. V and J calls plus clone size are reproduced from that table; the DNA served to infer D and trimming. Among a few hundred thousand clones listed, 75% to 90% were seen once. This TCR came from a man aged 18-30 years with active or convalescent COVID-19. This chain joins TRBV4-2 and TRBJ2-7; D is uncertain. The sequenced sample consisted of peripheral blood. The chain's CDR3 is CASSPPGSSYEQYF. CDR3 DNA: TGTGCCAGCAGCCCCCCCGGTAGCTCCTACGAGCAGTACTTC.